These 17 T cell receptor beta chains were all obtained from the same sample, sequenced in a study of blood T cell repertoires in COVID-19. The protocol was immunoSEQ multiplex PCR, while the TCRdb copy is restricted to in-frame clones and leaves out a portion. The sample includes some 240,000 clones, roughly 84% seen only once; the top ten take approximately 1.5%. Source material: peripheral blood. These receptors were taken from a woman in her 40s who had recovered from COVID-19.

The CDR3 DNA reads as TGTGCCAGCACCGGTGGACAGTTTAATTCACCCCTCCACTTT. This translates into CASTGGQFNSPLHF. This rearrangement joins TRBV2 to TRBJ1-6; a weak D match, TRBD1 (6 bases). The CDR3 is 14 residues long. Trimming shortened V by 7 bases and J by 6 bases, and 13 bases separated the two germline ends. Germline V lookup: CDR1 SNHLY, CDR2 FYNNEI.

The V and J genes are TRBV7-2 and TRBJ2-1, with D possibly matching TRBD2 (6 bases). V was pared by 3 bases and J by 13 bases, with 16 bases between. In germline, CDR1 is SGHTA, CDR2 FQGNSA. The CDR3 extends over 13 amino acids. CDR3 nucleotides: TGTGCCAGCAGCTTGGACTATCCCTACACTCAGTTCTTC. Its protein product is CASSLDYPYTQFF.

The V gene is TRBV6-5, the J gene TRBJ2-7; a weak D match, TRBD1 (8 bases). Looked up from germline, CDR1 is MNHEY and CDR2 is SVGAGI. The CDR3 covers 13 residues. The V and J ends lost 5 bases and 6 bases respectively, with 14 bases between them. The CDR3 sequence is CASSNYRGGEQYF. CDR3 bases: TGTGCCAGCAGTAATTACAGGGGGGGCGAGCAGTACTTC.

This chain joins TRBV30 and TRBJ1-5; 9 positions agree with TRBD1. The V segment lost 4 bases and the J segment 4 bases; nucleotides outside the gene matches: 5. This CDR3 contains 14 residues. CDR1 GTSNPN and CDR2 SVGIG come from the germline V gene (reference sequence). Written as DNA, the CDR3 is TGTGCCTGGAAAGGGACAGGGTCAAATCAGCCCCAGCATTTT. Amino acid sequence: CAWKGTGSNQPQHF.

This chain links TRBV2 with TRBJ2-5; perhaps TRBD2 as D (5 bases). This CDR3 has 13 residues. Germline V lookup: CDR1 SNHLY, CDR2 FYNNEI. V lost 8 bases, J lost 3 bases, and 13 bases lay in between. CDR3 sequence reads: CASGREEEETQYF. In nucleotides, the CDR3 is TGTGCCAGCGGCCGAGAGGAGGAAGAGACCCAGTACTTC.

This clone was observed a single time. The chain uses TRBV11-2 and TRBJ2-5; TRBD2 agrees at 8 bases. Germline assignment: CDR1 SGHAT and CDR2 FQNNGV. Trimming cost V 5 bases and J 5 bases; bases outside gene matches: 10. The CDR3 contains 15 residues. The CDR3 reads CASSPRGGARETQYF. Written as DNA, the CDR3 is TGTGCCAGCAGCCCCCGGGGGGGGGCGAGGGAGACCCAGTACTTC.

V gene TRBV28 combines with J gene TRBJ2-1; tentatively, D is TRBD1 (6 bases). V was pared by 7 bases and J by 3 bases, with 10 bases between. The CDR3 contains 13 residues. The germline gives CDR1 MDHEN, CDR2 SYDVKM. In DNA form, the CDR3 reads TGTGCCAGCAATGGGGACATCTACAATGAGCAGTTCTTC. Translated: CASNGDIYNEQFF.

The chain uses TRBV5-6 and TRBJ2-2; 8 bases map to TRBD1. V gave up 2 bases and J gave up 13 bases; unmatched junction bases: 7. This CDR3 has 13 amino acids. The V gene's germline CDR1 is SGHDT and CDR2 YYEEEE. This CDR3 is CASSFTFRGRLFF. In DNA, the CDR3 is TGTGCCAGCAGCTTCACCTTCAGGGGGCGGCTGTTTTTT.

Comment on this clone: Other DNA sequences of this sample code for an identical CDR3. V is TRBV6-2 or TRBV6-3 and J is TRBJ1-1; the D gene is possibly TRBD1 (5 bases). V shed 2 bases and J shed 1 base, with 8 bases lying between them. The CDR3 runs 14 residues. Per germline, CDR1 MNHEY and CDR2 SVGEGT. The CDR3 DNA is TGTGCCAGCAGTTACAGGACACCGAACACTGAAGCTTTCTTT. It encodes CASSYRTPNTEAFF.

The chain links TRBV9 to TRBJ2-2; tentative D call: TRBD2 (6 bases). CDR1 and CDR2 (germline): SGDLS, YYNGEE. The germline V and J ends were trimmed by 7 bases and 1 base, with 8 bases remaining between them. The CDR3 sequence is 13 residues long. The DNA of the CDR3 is TGTGCCAGCCAGGAGGGGAACACCGGGGAGCTGTTTTTT. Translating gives CASQEGNTGELFF.

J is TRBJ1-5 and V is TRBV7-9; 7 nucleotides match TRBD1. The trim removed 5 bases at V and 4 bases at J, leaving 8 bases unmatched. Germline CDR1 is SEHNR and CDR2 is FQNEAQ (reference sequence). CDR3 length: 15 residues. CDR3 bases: TGTGCCAGCAGCCCCCTAGGGGGCCGGAATCAGCCCCAGCATTTT. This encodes CASSPLGGRNQPQHF.

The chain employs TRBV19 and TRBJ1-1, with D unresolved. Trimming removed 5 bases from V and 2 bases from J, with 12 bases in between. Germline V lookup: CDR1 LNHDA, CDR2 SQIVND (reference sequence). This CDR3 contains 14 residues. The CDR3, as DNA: TGTGCCAGTAGTGATGCAAACGGTAACACTGAAGCTTTCTTT. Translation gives CASSDANGNTEAFF.

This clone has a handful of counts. CDR3 residues: CASSLGQLRVNEQFF. CDR3 nucleotides: TGTGCCAGCAGCTTAGGACAGCTTAGGGTGAATGAGCAGTTCTTC. The chain employs TRBV11-1 and TRBJ2-1, with D maybe TRBD1 (5 bases). CDR1 SGHAT and CDR2 FQDESV come from the germline V gene (reference sequence). The CDR3 consists of 15 residues. V dropped 1 base and J dropped 7 bases, with 14 bases sitting between them.

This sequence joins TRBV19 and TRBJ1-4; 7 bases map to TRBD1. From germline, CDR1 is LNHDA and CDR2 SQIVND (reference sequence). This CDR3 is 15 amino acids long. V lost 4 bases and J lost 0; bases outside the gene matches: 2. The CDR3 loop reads CASSTGQATNEKLFF. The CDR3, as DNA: TGTGCCAGTAGTACCGGACAGGCAACTAATGAAAAACTGTTTTTT.

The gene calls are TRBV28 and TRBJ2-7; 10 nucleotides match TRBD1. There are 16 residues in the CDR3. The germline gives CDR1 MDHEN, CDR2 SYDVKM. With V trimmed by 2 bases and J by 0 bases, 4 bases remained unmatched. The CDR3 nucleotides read TGTGCCAGCAGTTTAGGGGACAGGGGCCTCTCCTACGAGCAGTACTTC. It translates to CASSLGDRGLSYEQYF.

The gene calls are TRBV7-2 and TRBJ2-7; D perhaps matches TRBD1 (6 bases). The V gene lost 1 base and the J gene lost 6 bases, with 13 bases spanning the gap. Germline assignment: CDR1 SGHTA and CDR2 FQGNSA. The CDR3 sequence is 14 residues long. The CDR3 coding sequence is TGTGCCAGCAGCTTAGGTAACAGGGTAGCCGAGCAGTACTTC. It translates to CASSLGNRVAEQYF.

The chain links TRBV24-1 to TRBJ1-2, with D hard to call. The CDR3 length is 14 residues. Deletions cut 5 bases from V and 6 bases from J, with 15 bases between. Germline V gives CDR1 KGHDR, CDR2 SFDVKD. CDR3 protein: CATSVKGPGDGYTF. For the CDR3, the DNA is TGTGCCACCAGTGTTAAGGGTCCGGGAGATGGCTACACCTTC.